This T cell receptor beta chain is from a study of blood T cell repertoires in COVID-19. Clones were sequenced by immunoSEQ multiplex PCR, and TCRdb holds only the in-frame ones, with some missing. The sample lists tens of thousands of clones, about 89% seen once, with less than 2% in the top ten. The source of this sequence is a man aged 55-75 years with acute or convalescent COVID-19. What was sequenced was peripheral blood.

In DNA, the CDR3 is TGTGCCAGCACCAAGACAGGGACGTTAGGCTACACCTTC. This gives the protein CASTKTGTLGYTF. This chain links TRBV11-2 with TRBJ1-2; TRBD1 aligns across 7 bases. This CDR3 contains 13 residues. Germline V gene data show CDR1 as SGHAT and CDR2 as FQNNGV. The ends lost 7 bases at V and 8 bases at J; junction bases unmatched: 10.